This T cell receptor (beta chain) appears in the sequencing data of a study of cytomegalovirus exposure and HLA in healthy donors. General study points: The classifier, whose performance was assessed in both the original and validation cohorts, reportedly diagnosed cytomegalovirus status with high specificity and sensitivity. Most sequenced TCRs were rare (though some public TCRs occurred in many donors).

There are 15 residues in the CDR3. Germline assignment: CDR1 SGHAT and CDR2 FQDESV (reference sequence). With 1 base removed from V and 4 bases from J, the gap between germline ends came to 13 bases. Method: immunoSEQ multiplex PCR; TCRdb's copy keeps in-frame clones and lacks some. The sample includes around 200,000 clones, around 90% seen only once; the top ten take around 3%. These donors were members of the roughly 130-subject validation cohort, a group separate from the approximately 640-subject first cohort. This clone was recorded only once. The target antigen is unknown. The chain joins TRBV11-1 to TRBJ1-2; D ambiguous. The clonotype comes from a young woman in good health and CMV-seronegative. The specimen was PBMCs. CDR3 region: CASSLVTDSSYGYTF. DNA of the CDR3: TGTGCCAGCAGCTTAGTCACTGACTCGAGCTATGGCTACACCTTC.